The present entry profiles one T cell receptor beta chain with its context. The antigen is unknown. The source of the sample is a study of cytomegalovirus exposure and HLA in healthy donors. Points from the study as a whole: Analyzed later, association rates of TCRs varied across HLA loci, with DRB1 most and HLA-C fewest. Later examination showed HLA-associated TCR beta chains had greater clonal expansion than equally common others. TRBV6-2, TRBV6-3 and some other V segments were excluded as indistinguishable.

A multiplex PCR was run with 60 Vbeta primers and 13 Jbeta primers. Generated by immunoSEQ multiplex PCR, the TCRdb table keeps only in-frame clones and is missing some. Found here are 150,000 to 200,000 clones, 70% to 90% of them singletons; the top ten hold roughly 2.1%. V lost 2 bases and J 0 bases, leaving 10 bases between the germline ends. The V gene's germline CDR1 is SGHAT and CDR2 FQNNGV. The CDR3 is made up of 15 amino acids. The chain employs TRBV11-2 and TRBJ2-5; D may be TRBD1 (5 bases). The receptor was isolated from a man younger than 35 in good health and CMV-seropositive. Sequenced material: PBMCs. CDR3 sequence: CASSLIAGNQETQYF. The CDR3 DNA reads as TGTGCCAGCAGCTTAATAGCAGGGAACCAAGAGACCCAGTACTTC.